This passage covers 15 T cell receptor beta chains from one sample sequenced in a study of T cell repertoires in cytomegalovirus infection (dated by TCRdb to about 2019). The instrument given in TCRdb is Illumina HiSeq 1500. The public reads were reanalyzed by TCRdb: fastp trimming at Q25, MiXCR alignment, in-frame beta chains only. One record per CDR3 amino acid sequence lists the most common genes and DNA. Present in this sample are about 260,000 distinct CDR3 sequences, around 15% of which were seen just once. About 8.7% of the sample lies in the top ten. Sequenced sample: PBMCs. All receptors come from a human donor in good health (CMV status not recorded). Some clones in this sample may be carry-over from other donors' samples.

A word on this clonotype: Its ends do not fully match the called genes, so a read error is possible. The chain is built from TRBV7-2 and TRBJ2-5, with TRBD2 identical over 9 bases. The V gene's germline CDR1 is SGHTA and CDR2 FQGNSA. The CDR3 has 16 amino acids. The CDR3 nucleotides read TGTGCCAGCAGTCGGACTAGCGATTTTTCTCAAGAGACCCAGGACTTC. The encoded protein is CASSRTSDFSQETQDF. Looking up the rest from reference TRBV7-2 and TRBJ2-5 gives the full variable domain: GAGVSQSPSNKVTEKGKDVELRCDPISGHTALYWYRQSLGQGLEFLIYFQGNSAPDKSGLPSDRFSAERTGGSVSTLTIQRTQQEDSAVYLCASSRTSDFSQETQDFGPGTRLLVL.

This clonotype was counted ten times or more. The chain is built from TRBV25-1 and TRBJ1-2; no clear D. The CDR3 loop spans 13 amino acids. The V gene lost 4 bases and the J gene lost 6 bases, with 12 bases spanning the gap. Per the germline V gene, CDR1 is MGHDK and CDR2 is SYGVNS. CDR3 coding DNA: TGTGCCAGCAGTGCGGGGTATTGGGATGGCTACACCTTC. Protein product: CASSAGYWDGYTF.

This clonotype was recorded at least ten times. V usage is TRBV2 and J usage is TRBJ2-7; D is unresolved. Germline CDR1 SNHLY, CDR2 FYNNEI. The CDR3 is 12 residues long. Deletions cut 5 bases from V and 3 bases from J, with 8 bases between. The CDR3 is CASSNGRYEQYF. The CDR3 DNA follows: TGTGCCAGCAGTAACGGACGCTACGAGCAGTACTTC.

The table lists this clonotype with many counts. V gene TRBV7-9 combines with J gene TRBJ2-1, with D possibly being TRBD2 (6 bases). The germline V and J ends were trimmed by 5 bases and 6 bases, with 11 bases remaining between them. Germline assignment: CDR1 SEHNR and CDR2 FQNEAQ (reference sequence). This CDR3 spans 13 amino acids. The CDR3 region has the DNA TGTGCCAGCAGCCTGGGACTGGCCAATGAGCAGTTCTTC. This codes for CASSLGLANEQFF.

This chain joins TRBV14 and TRBJ2-5; D remains unclear. The CDR3 is made up of 11 amino acids. The V end lost 3 bases, the J end lost 3 bases, and 2 bases lay between the germline ends. Germline CDR1 and CDR2: SGHDN and FVKESK. The CDR3 bases are TGTGCCAGCAGCCACAAAGAGACCCAGTACTTC. The encoded protein is CASSHKETQYF.

This clonotype was observed a few times. The rearrangement links TRBV12-3 or TRBV12-4 to TRBJ2-1, with D tentatively TRBD2 (5 bases). The CDR3 length is 17 residues. The germline V and J ends were trimmed by 2 bases and 0 bases, with 14 bases remaining between them. CDR3 sequence reads: CASSLRVSDFSYNEQFF. Written as DNA, the CDR3 is TGTGCCAGCAGTTTAAGGGTCTCGGACTTCTCCTACAATGAGCAGTTCTTC.

The CDR3 loop reads CASSGGTGVLNTEAFF. The CDR3 nucleotides read TGCGCCAGCAGCGGGGGGACAGGGGTCTTGAACACTGAAGCTTTCTTT. The chain has TRBV5-1 and TRBJ1-1; 10 bases line up with TRBD1. The length of the CDR3 is 16 residues. Germline CDR1 and CDR2: SGHRS and YFSETQ. Trimming removed 4 bases from V and 0 bases from J; junction bases left unmatched: 6.

At least ten counts were recorded for this clonotype. The gene calls are TRBV25-1 and TRBJ2-5; TRBD1 or TRBD2 may be the D gene (5 bases each). CDR3 length: 15 residues. With 2 bases removed from V and 1 base from J, the gap between germline ends came to 11 bases. Looked up from germline, CDR1 is MGHDK and CDR2 is SYGVNS. The CDR3 protein is CASSERGAGQETQYF. The CDR3 nucleotides read TGTGCCAGCAGTGAAAGGGGAGCAGGCCAAGAGACCCAGTACTTC.

This clonotype came up a few times. CDR3 loop: CASGQTTQETQYF. CDR3 nucleotide sequence: TGTGCCAGCGGGCAAACAACTCAAGAGACCCAGTACTTC. This chain connects TRBV12-3 or TRBV12-4 to TRBJ2-5; D not certain. Between the trimmed V and J ends, which lost 8 bases and 2 bases, there was a span of 12 bases. The CDR3 length is 13 residues.

In its sample, this clonotype was seen many times. J is TRBJ2-1 and V is TRBV7-2; 9 positions agree with TRBD2. Germline CDR1 reads SGHTA; CDR2 reads FQGNSA. The CDR3 runs to 14 residues. The V and J ends lost 2 bases and 10 bases, in that order; junction bases with no gene match: 6. The CDR3 protein is CASSLSLAGKEQFF. The CDR3, as DNA: TGTGCCAGCAGCTTATCGCTAGCGGGAAAGGAGCAGTTCTTC.

This clonotype has more than one count but fewer than ten. The chain joins TRBV6-2 or TRBV6-3 to TRBJ1-5, with D possibly matching TRBD1 (6 bases). V lost 6 bases to trimming and J lost 11 bases, with 23 bases between them. Germline V gives CDR1 MNHEY, CDR2 SVGEGT. The CDR3 has 15 residues. DNA for the CDR3: TGTGCCAGCAGCCCCGGGACACTCCTTCTCGGGTCCCAGCATTTT. It translates to CASSPGTLLLGSQHF.

The chain has TRBV7-9 and TRBJ2-1; D is unresolved. Germline V gene data show CDR1 as SEHNR and CDR2 as FQNEAQ (reference sequence). The length of the CDR3 is 16 residues. The V end was cut by 1 base, the J end by 2 bases, with 12 bases between. The CDR3 DNA reads as TGTGCCAGCAGCTTAGGACACCCAACACCCTACAATGAGCAGTTCTTC. The encoded protein is CASSLGHPTPYNEQFF.

The rearrangement joins TRBV5-1 to TRBJ2-7, with D possibly TRBD1 on 5 matching bases. Trimming removed 1 base at V and 2 bases at J, with 13 bases between. CDR1 and CDR2 from the germline V gene are SGHRS and YFSETQ. The CDR3 is made up of 15 amino acids. CDR3 sequence: CASSLTTDLAYEQYF. DNA of the CDR3: TGCGCCAGCAGCTTGACGACAGATTTAGCCTACGAGCAGTACTTC.

The chain recombines TRBV14 with TRBJ2-2; TRBD2 agrees at 7 bases. The V gene end was trimmed by 6 bases and the J gene end by 1 base; junction bases not matched to a gene: 2. Germline V gene data show CDR1 as SGHDN and CDR2 as FVKESK. The CDR3 covers 14 residues. The CDR3: CASRLAVNTGELFF. CDR3 coding DNA: TGTGCCAGCAGGCTAGCGGTGAACACCGGGGAGCTGTTTTTT.

This clonotype was observed many times. This chain joins TRBV11-2 and TRBJ2-2; no reliable D call. CDR1 and CDR2 (germline): SGHAT, FQNNGV. Trimming removed 0 bases from V and 7 bases from J, with 18 bases in between. This CDR3 is 17 amino acids long. CDR3 in amino acids: CASSLDLGAARIGELFF. CDR3 nucleotide sequence: TGTGCCAGCAGCTTAGATCTAGGCGCGGCCCGGATCGGGGAGCTGTTTTTT. The complete variable domain, with remaining parts taken from reference TRBV11-2 and TRBJ2-2, reads EAGVAQSPRYKIIEKRQSVAFWCNPISGHATLYWYQQILGQGPKLLIQFQNNGVVDDSQLPKDRFSAERLKGVDSTLKIQPAKLEDSAVYLCASSLDLGAARIGELFFGEGSRLTVL.